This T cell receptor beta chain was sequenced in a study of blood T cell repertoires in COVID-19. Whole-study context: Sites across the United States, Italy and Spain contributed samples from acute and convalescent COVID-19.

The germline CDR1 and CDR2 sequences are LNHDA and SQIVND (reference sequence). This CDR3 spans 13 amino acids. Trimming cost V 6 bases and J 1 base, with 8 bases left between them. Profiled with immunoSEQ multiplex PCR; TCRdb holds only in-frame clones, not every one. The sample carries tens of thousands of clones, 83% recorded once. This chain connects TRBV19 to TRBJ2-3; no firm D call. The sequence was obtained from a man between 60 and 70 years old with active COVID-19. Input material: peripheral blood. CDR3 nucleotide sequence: TGTGCCAGTAGCCTCCGGGGCACAGATACGCAGTATTTT. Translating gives CASSLRGTDTQYF.